This entry lists 21 T cell receptor beta chains sequenced from one sample in a study of blood T cell repertoires in COVID-19. Assay used: immunoSEQ multiplex PCR; TCRdb lists only in-frame clones, some missing. Among under 45,000 clones listed, around 87% were seen once. The sequenced sample consisted of peripheral blood. The receptors were sampled from a man at least 80 years old with active COVID-19.

The chain couples TRBV12-5 to TRBJ1-5; no clear D gene. With 1 base removed from V and 4 bases from J, the gap between germline ends came to 5 bases. Germline V gene lookup returns CDR1 LGHNT and CDR2 FRNRAP. This CDR3 region has 13 residues. The CDR3 sequence is CASGLAPNQPQHF. The CDR3 DNA reads as TGTGCTAGTGGTTTGGCCCCGAATCAGCCCCAGCATTTT.

This chain links TRBV7-9 with TRBJ2-3, with D perhaps matching TRBD2 (5 bases). Between the trimmed V and J ends, which lost 11 bases and 1 base, there was a span of 16 bases. The CDR3 runs 14 residues. Germline CDR1 reads SEHNR; CDR2 reads FQNEAQ (reference sequence). This chain's CDR3 is CAYGSYSGTDTQYF. The CDR3 coding sequence is TGTGCCTACGGATCTTATAGCGGCACAGATACGCAGTATTTT.

Concerning this clone itself: One end of the junction varies from germline; a read error may be responsible. The rearrangement uses TRBV6-5 and TRBJ1-2, with 7 bases lining up with TRBD1. Per the germline V gene, CDR1 is MNHEY and CDR2 is SVGAGI. The CDR3 is made up of 14 amino acids. This CDR3 is CASSNSMDRLGNTF. As DNA, the CDR3 is TGTGCCAGCAGTAACTCGATGGACAGGTTAGGAAACACCTTC.

The V gene is TRBV3-1 (or the pseudogene TRBV3-2), the J gene TRBJ2-1, with TRBD2 matching over 9 bases. The CDR3 sequence is 15 residues long. Unmatched junction bases numbered 5, after V lost 1 base and J lost 7 bases. Per the germline V gene, CDR1 is LGHDT and CDR2 is YNNKEL (reference sequence). CDR3 protein: CASSQGGLARNEQFF. The CDR3 DNA is TGTGCCAGCAGCCAAGGGGGACTAGCCAGGAATGAGCAGTTCTTC.

The chain links TRBV27 to TRBJ2-5; 7 bases align to TRBD1. Germline V CDR1 and CDR2: MNHEY, SMNVEV (reference sequence). The CDR3 consists of 13 residues. With 2 bases clipped from V and 5 bases from J, the junction kept 2 bases outside the gene matches. The CDR3 DNA is TGTGCCAGCAGTTTACGCAGGGGGGAGACCCAGTACTTC. Amino acids: CASSLRRGETQYF.

This clone appeared once. V is TRBV4-1 and J is TRBJ2-3; a possible D gene is TRBD1 (5 bases). The CDR3 covers 19 residues. V gave up 1 base and J gave up 2 bases, with 22 bases separating them. The V gene's germline CDR1 is MGHRA and CDR2 YSYEKL. CDR3 bases: TGCGCCAGCAGCCAAGTCAGTAGGTCAGTTGTACAGGTCACAGATACGCAGTATTTT. It codes for CASSQVSRSVVQVTDTQYF.

The chain is built from TRBV28 and TRBJ2-5; maybe TRBD2 (6 bases). Trimming took off 1 base at V and 0 bases at J, with 15 bases between the two ends. Germline lookup yields CDR1 MDHEN and CDR2 SYDVKM. This CDR3 region has 17 residues. DNA for the CDR3: TGTGCCAGCAGTTTATTGGGCTTGGGGACTGACCAAGAGACCCAGTACTTC. Protein product: CASSLLGLGTDQETQYF.

V usage is TRBV3-1 (or the pseudogene TRBV3-2) and J usage is TRBJ1-3, with D perhaps matching TRBD1 (5 bases). Germline V gene lookup returns CDR1 LGHDT and CDR2 YNNKEL (reference sequence). Trimming stripped 0 bases from V and 6 bases from J, with 18 bases between. The CDR3 covers 17 residues. The CDR3 loop reads CASSQEGPAGKENTIYF. As DNA, the CDR3 is TGTGCCAGCAGCCAAGAGGGCCCCGCAGGGAAAGAAAACACCATATATTTT.

V gene TRBV24-1 combines with J gene TRBJ2-7, with D maybe TRBD1 (6 bases). Germline V gene lookup returns CDR1 KGHDR and CDR2 SFDVKD. This CDR3 region has 13 residues. Trimming took off 7 bases at V and 2 bases at J, with 11 bases between the two ends. Here the CDR3 reads CATRAAGAYEQYF. CDR3 coding DNA: TGTGCCACCAGAGCGGCAGGGGCCTACGAGCAGTACTTC.

The DNA for the CDR3 is TGTGCCAGCAGCCCCCGGGACAGGGGGGGCGAGCAGTACTTC. Translating gives CASSPRDRGGEQYF. The chain carries TRBV5-6 and TRBJ2-7; 11 positions match TRBD1. CDR1 and CDR2 (germline): SGHDT, YYEEEE. V trimming: 4 bases; J trimming: 6 bases; junction bases outside the gene matches: 6. The CDR3 runs to 14 residues.

The rearrangement joins TRBV7-9 to TRBJ2-7, with 8 nucleotides matching TRBD1. Losses at the gene ends were 5 bases for V and 3 bases for J; bases not matched to a gene: 9. The CDR3 has 15 amino acids. CDR1 and CDR2 (germline): SEHNR, FQNEAQ (reference sequence). The CDR3 DNA reads TGTGCCAGCAGCCCTGCCGGGACAGGAGTCTACGAGCAGTACTTC. Translating it yields CASSPAGTGVYEQYF.

The rearrangement joins TRBV27 to TRBJ1-4; perhaps TRBD1 as D (6 bases). V was trimmed by 5 bases and J by 6 bases, leaving 13 bases between them. The CDR3 loop spans 14 amino acids. CDR1 and CDR2 from the germline V gene are MNHEY and SMNVEV (reference sequence). The chain's CDR3 is CASSLGARDEKLFF. CDR3 coding DNA: TGTGCCAGCAGTCTGGGGGCACGGGATGAAAAACTGTTTTTT.

This clone was detected only once. The chain joins TRBV5-6 to TRBJ2-2, with 12 bases matching TRBD2. Germline V gene data show CDR1 as SGHDT and CDR2 as YYEEEE. Trimming removed 7 bases from V and 5 bases from J; junction bases left unmatched: 9. This CDR3 has 16 residues. This CDR3 is CASGTSGLRGTGELFF. The CDR3, as DNA: TGTGCCAGCGGGACTAGCGGGCTACGGGGAACCGGGGAGCTGTTTTTT.

The gene calls are TRBV6-5 and TRBJ1-6; no clear D. Germline values: CDR1 MNHEY, CDR2 SVGAGI. This CDR3 has 15 amino acids. V was pared by 4 bases and J by 8 bases, with 15 bases between. CDR3 residues: CASSSDRRLYSPLHF. Here the CDR3 DNA reads TGTGCCAGCAGTTCAGACCGGCGGCTTTATTCACCCCTCCACTTT.

The rearrangement uses TRBV5-4 and TRBJ2-3; TRBD1 might be the D (6 bases). This CDR3 contains 13 residues. Trimming pared 1 base from V and 4 bases from J, leaving 7 bases between. The V gene's germline CDR1 is SGHNT and CDR2 YYREEE (reference sequence). The CDR3 reads CASSLRGSDTQYF. DNA for the CDR3: TGTGCCAGCAGCTTGAGGGGGTCAGATACGCAGTATTTT.

The chain couples TRBV5-4 to TRBJ2-2, with 9 bases identical to TRBD1. V dropped 6 bases and J dropped 5; count of bases not matched to a gene: 11. The germline gives CDR1 SGHNT, CDR2 YYREEE (reference sequence). The CDR3 is 16 residues long. DNA of the CDR3: TGTGCCAGCAAGAAAAAGGGACAGGGTCTAACCGGGGAGCTGTTTTTT. It yields the protein CASKKKGQGLTGELFF.

V is TRBV4-3 and J is TRBJ1-1, with D hard to call. V was cut by 6 bases and J by 1 base, with 9 bases left in between. Germline V gene lookup returns CDR1 LGHNA and CDR2 YSLEER. The CDR3 runs 13 residues. The CDR3 reads CASSLAPNTEAFF. The CDR3 DNA reads TGCGCCAGCAGTTTAGCGCCGAACACTGAAGCTTTCTTT.

This clone was counted between two and nine times. The chain recombines TRBV6-6 with TRBJ1-2; D possibly corresponds to TRBD1 (5 bases). Trimming pared 4 bases from V and 2 bases from J, leaving 8 bases between. Germline CDR1 MNHNY, CDR2 SVGAGI (reference sequence). CDR3 length equals 13 residues. CDR3 in amino acids: CASSSDSNYGYTF. The CDR3 DNA is TGTGCCAGCAGTTCCGACAGCAACTATGGCTACACCTTC.

By frequency in the sample, this clone is medium-sized (0.01 to 0.1%). The rearrangement joins TRBV28 to TRBJ2-2, with 8 bases that match TRBD1. CDR1 is MDHEN and CDR2 is SYDVKM in the germline V gene. The J segment lost 7 bases and the V segment lost 6 bases, leaving 7 bases of the junction unmatched. This CDR3 spans 14 amino acids. The CDR3 region is CASSRTGFGGELFF. Written as DNA, the CDR3 is TGTGCCAGCAGCCGGACAGGGTTCGGCGGGGAGCTGTTTTTT.

The V call is TRBV9, the J call TRBJ2-3; no definite D call. Trimming removed 1 base at V and 5 bases at J, with 8 bases between. The CDR3 length is 13 residues. Germline V gene sequence: CDR1 SGDLS, CDR2 YYNGEE. CDR3 sequence (DNA): TGTGCCAGCAGCGTAACGAGTGGAGATACGCAGTATTTT. Residues: CASSVTSGDTQYF.

This clone has just one count. The chain combines TRBV5-1 with TRBJ2-7; no clear D. This CDR3 has 15 amino acids. Germline CDR1 SGHRS, CDR2 YFSETQ. Between the trimmed V and J ends, which lost 1 base and 2 bases, there was a span of 13 bases. The CDR3 DNA is TGCGCCAGCAGCTTGTCATACACCGATACCTACGAGCAGTACTTC. It translates to CASSLSYTDTYEQYF.